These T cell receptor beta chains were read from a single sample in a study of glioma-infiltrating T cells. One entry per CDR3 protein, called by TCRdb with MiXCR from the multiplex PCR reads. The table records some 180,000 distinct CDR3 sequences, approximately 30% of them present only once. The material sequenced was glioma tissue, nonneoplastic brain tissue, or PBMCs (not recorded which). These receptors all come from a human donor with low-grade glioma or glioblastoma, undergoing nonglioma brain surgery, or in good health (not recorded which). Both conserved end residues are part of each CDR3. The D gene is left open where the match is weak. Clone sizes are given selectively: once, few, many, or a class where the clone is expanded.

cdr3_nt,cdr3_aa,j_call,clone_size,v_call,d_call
TGTGCCAGCAGACTACAGGGAGACACTGAAGCTTTCTTT,CASRLQGDTEAFF,TRBJ1-1,many,TRBV6-1,NA
TGTGCCAGCAGCCGCCCGGGGGGCGTAAACACCGGGGAGCTGTTTTTT,CASSRPGGVNTGELFF,TRBJ2-2,NA,TRBV7-9,NA
TGTGCCAGCAGTGATCCCACTAGCGCGCAAGAGACCCAGTACTTC,CASSDPTSAQETQYF,TRBJ2-5,NA,TRBV25-1,TRBD2
TGTGCCAGCAGTCCATACCCGTACACCATATATTTT,CASSPYPYTIYF,TRBJ1-3,many,TRBV7-2,NA
TGCGCCAGCAGCCAAGATGTGCAGGGTGGCGATGAGCAGTTCTTC,CASSQDVQGGDEQFF,TRBJ2-1,many,TRBV4-3,NA
NA,CASSFYICSASLAVSSYNEQFF,TRBJ2-1,NA,TRBV27,NA
TGTGCCAGCAGCCGGGACAGGGGCGAAGAAGGCTACACCTTC,CASSRDRGEEGYTF,TRBJ1-2,many,TRBV3-1,TRBD1
TGTGCCAGCAGTGCCACGACAGGGGGCAACTACGAGCAGTACTTC,CASSATTGGNYEQYF,TRBJ2-7,NA,TRBV6-1,TRBD1
TGCGCCAGCAGCCAAGATTGGGGGGGGGAGACAGTTACGCAGTATTTT,CASSQDWGGETVTQYF,TRBJ2-3,NA,TRBV4-1,TRBD2
TGTGCCAGCAGCTTAGGGGCAGGGGGCATGGAGACCCAGTACTTC,CASSLGAGGMETQYF,TRBJ2-5,many,TRBV11-2,TRBD1
TGTGCCAGCAGCTTAATAGCGGGAGAGACCGAGCAGTACTTC,CASSLIAGETEQYF,TRBJ2-7,many,TRBV7-2,TRBD2
TGTGCCAGCAGCGTAGCTAAGAGAATAGCGGAATACGAGCAGTACTTC,CASSVAKRIAEYEQYF,TRBJ2-7,once,TRBV9,NA
TGTGTTACCAGTGATTCCGCCGTTGGTACCCAGTACTTC,CVTSDSAVGTQYF,TRBJ2-5,once,TRBV24-1,NA
TGTGCCAGCACCGGAGATCGGGCCGGGGCCAACGTCCTGACTTTC,CASTGDRAGANVLTF,TRBJ2-6,few,TRBV2,NA
TGCAGTGCTTGGCCCTCCGGGGACACTGAAGCTTTCTTT,CSAWPSGDTEAFF,TRBJ1-1,many,TRBV20-1,NA
TGTGCCAGCAGCTCCTGGGGGGCGAGGGAGCAGTACTTC,CASSSWGAREQYF,TRBJ2-7,many,TRBV7-2,NA
TGTGCCAGCAGAAACAGGGAGTCGGCCGGGGAGCTGTTTTTT,CASRNRESAGELFF,TRBJ2-2,few,TRBV6-1,NA
TGTGCCAGCGGCCTGTGGGATTCCGAGCAGTACTTC,CASGLWDSEQYF,TRBJ2-7,many,TRBV6-1,NA
TGCGCCAGCAGCTTGGCCGCGACAACAAATGAAAAACTGTTTTTT,CASSLAATTNEKLFF,TRBJ1-4,few,TRBV5-1,NA
TGTGCCAGCCGAAGCGGGGGGCTAGGGGCCAACGTCCTGACTTTC,CASRSGGLGANVLTF,TRBJ2-6,once,TRBV25-1,TRBD2
TGTGCCAGCAGACGGGGACCGGGACTAGCTTCTGATACGCAGTATTTT,CASRRGPGLASDTQYF,TRBJ2-3,many,TRBV12-3/TRBV12-4,TRBD2
TGTGCCAGCAGCCGTGGTGGGGGGAATGAGCAGTTCTTC,CASSRGGGNEQFF,TRBJ2-1,many,TRBV7-2,NA
TGTGCCATCCGAGAGGGGGAAGCTGGGGCCAACGTCCTGACTTTC,CAIREGEAGANVLTF,TRBJ2-6,NA,TRBV19,NA
TGTGCCAGCAGTGACTGGGACAGCTACGAGCAGTACTTC,CASSDWDSYEQYF,TRBJ2-7,NA,TRBV6-4,TRBD1
TGCAGCGTCGCGAAAATGGGGGAGACCGAGTACTTC,CSVAKMGETEYF,TRBJ2-1,NA,TRBV29-1,NA
TGTGCCAGCTCACCAAGTTCAGGTCCCTTGGACGAGCAGTACTTC,CASSPSSGPLDEQYF,TRBJ2-7,few,TRBV18,NA
TGTGCCATCAGCCAAAGGACAGGGGGCGCAGACGAGCAGTACTTC,CAISQRTGGADEQYF,TRBJ2-7,NA,TRBV6-1,TRBD1
TGTGCCAGCAGTGAAGCTAGCGGTGGGGAGGATACACAGTATTTT,CASSEASGGEDTQYF,TRBJ2-3,NA,TRBV6-1,NA
TGCGCCAGCGGCCAAGAGGAAGAATCCGCCTACGAGCAGTACTTC,CASGQEEESAYEQYF,TRBJ2-7,NA,TRBV4-1,NA
TGCAGTGCTAGAGAAGGAGTAGCGGGGGCTTACAATGAGCAGTTCTTC,CSAREGVAGAYNEQFF,TRBJ2-1,NA,TRBV20-1,TRBD2
TGTGCCAGCAGCCCCGGGACTAGCGGGAGTATCCAAGAGACCCAGTACTTC,CASSPGTSGSIQETQYF,TRBJ2-5,NA,TRBV7-9,TRBD2
TGTGCCAGCAGCTCGGACAGTACCCTGAATCAGCCCCAGCATTTT,CASSSDSTLNQPQHF,TRBJ1-5,many,TRBV11-2,NA
TGTGCCAGCAGCGAGACGGGACTAGAGGGAGCCAATGAGCAGTTCTTC,CASSETGLEGANEQFF,TRBJ2-1,NA,TRBV7-9,TRBD2
TGTGCCAGCAGACTAAATCGTGGACGCACAGATACGCAGTATTTT,CASRLNRGRTDTQYF,TRBJ2-3,NA,TRBV12-3/TRBV12-4,NA
TGCAGTGCTAGAGGGGACGGGACAGGGTTTTCCTACGAGCAGTACTTC,CSARGDGTGFSYEQYF,TRBJ2-7,many,TRBV20-1,TRBD1
TGTGCCAGAAGTTTAAACTACAACGAGCAGTTCTTC,CARSLNYNEQFF,TRBJ2-1,NA,TRBV27,NA
TGTGCCAGCAGTTCTGGTGGGGGGTACAATCAGCCCCAGCATTTT,CASSSGGGYNQPQHF,TRBJ1-5,many,TRBV5-4,NA
TGTGCCAGCAGCACCGTCAGATCCACAGATACGCAGTATTTT,CASSTVRSTDTQYF,TRBJ2-3,many,TRBV6-2/TRBV6-3,NA
TGTGCCAGCAGTGCTACAGGGCGTGACACTGAAGCTTTCTTT,CASSATGRDTEAFF,TRBJ1-1,many,TRBV25-1,NA
TGTGCCACCAGTGATTCACCTGGACAGCCAGGGGCCAACGTCCTGACTTTC,CATSDSPGQPGANVLTF,TRBJ2-6,NA,TRBV24-1,NA
TGTGCCAGCAGCCCCGACGAGGGAGCTAACTATGGCTACACCTTC,CASSPDEGANYGYTF,TRBJ1-2,NA,TRBV12-3/TRBV12-4,NA
TGCGCCAGCAACCTGAGCCGGAGGGGGGATACGCAGTATTTT,CASNLSRRGDTQYF,TRBJ2-3,once,TRBV4-1,NA
TGTGCCAGCTCAGATGTAGCCAGCTCCTACGAGCAGTACTTC,CASSDVASSYEQYF,TRBJ2-7,few,TRBV18,NA
TGTGCCAGCAGTGAAGTGTGGCTCATTAACTATGGCTACACCTTC,CASSEVWLINYGYTF,TRBJ1-2,many,TRBV6-1,NA
TGTGCCAGCAGCTTAGCGGGGCTTCAGCCCCAGCATTTT,CASSLAGLQPQHF,TRBJ1-5,many,TRBV7-2,NA
TGTGCCAGCAGCCCCAGCGAGAGGGGCACAGATACGCAGTATTTT,CASSPSERGTDTQYF,TRBJ2-3,many,TRBV7-8,NA